This entry describes one T cell receptor (beta chain). Assay: immunoSEQ multiplex PCR; the TCRdb copy retains only in-frame clones and omits some. The table includes about 110,000 clones, around nine tenths detected once. The sample comes from a study of T cell responses to AZD1222 COVID-19 vaccine. The CDR3 is made up of 14 amino acids. V was pared by 8 bases and J by 2 bases, with 15 bases between. The germline V gene encodes CDR1 ENHRY and CDR2 SYGVKD. The starting material was peripheral blood, obtained 28 days after the second AZD1222 dose. J is TRBJ1-1 and V is TRBV10-3; D is possibly TRBD1 (5 bases). This TCR was sampled from an adult who received the AZD1222 COVID-19 vaccine. The CDR3 DNA reads as TGTGCCATCGGGGGTCACAAGGGTAACACTGAAGCTTTCTTT. Translation: CAIGGHKGNTEAFF.